The 2 T cell receptor beta chains below were found in one sample sequenced in a study of blood T cells in healthy people across ages. Then a second PCR, running roughly 7 to 11 cycles, was carried out with a sample-barcoded 5' primer and a J-beta primer mix. TCRdb ran MiXCR on the 5' RACE reads and lists one entry per CDR3 protein. Among about 760,000 distinct CDR3 sequences listed, 56% were seen once. Sequenced: blood. These receptors were collected from a man between 35 and 55 years old in good health.

V is TRBV29-1 and J is TRBJ1-2; the D gene is possibly TRBD1 (5 bases). With 4 bases removed from V and 10 bases from J, the gap between germline ends came to 22 bases. This CDR3 contains 14 residues. Germline CDR1 and CDR2: SQVTM and ANQGSEA. CDR3 nucleotides: TGCAGCGTTGTTATGCTTGCGGGGCGGGGAACCTACACCTTC. It translates to CSVVMLAGRGTYTF. Full variable domain (remainder filled in from reference TRBV29-1 and TRBJ1-2): SAVISQKPSRDICQRGTSLTIQCQVDSQVTMMFWYRQQPGQSLTLIATANQGSEATYESGFVIDKFPISRPNLTFSTLTVSNMSPEDSSIYLCSVVMLAGRGTYTFGSGTRLTVV.

V is TRBV21-1 and J is TRBJ2-3; TRBD2, the D gene given by the table, was not confirmed from the DNA. TRBV21-1 is classified as a pseudogene. CDR3 length equals 20 residues. CDR3 nucleotide sequence: TGTGCCAGCAGCAAAGTTGAGGGGACTAGCGGGAGAGTAGGGACAGATACGCAGTATTTT. Its translation: CASSKVEGTSGRVGTDTQYF.